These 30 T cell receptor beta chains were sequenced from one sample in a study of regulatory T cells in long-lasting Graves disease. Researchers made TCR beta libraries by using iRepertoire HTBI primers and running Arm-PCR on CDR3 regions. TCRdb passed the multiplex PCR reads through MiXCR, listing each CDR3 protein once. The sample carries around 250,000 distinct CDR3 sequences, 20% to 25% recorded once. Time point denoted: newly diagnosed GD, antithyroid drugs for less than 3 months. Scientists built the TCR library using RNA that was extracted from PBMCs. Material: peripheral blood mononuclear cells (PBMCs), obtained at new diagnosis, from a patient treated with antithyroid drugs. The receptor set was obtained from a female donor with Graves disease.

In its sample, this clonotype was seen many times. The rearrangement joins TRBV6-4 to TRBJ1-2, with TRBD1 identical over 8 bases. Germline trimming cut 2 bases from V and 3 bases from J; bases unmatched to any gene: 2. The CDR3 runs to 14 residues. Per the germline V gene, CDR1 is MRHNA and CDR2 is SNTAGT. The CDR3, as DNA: TGTGCCAGCAGTGACCCGGGACAGGACTATGGCTACACCTTC. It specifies CASSDPGQDYGYTF.

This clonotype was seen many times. In nucleotides, the CDR3 is TGCGCCAGCAGCTTAGGTCCCCAGACCCAAGAGACCCAGTACTTC. The encoded protein is CASSLGPQTQETQYF. J is TRBJ2-5 and V is TRBV5-1; D ambiguous. This CDR3 is built from 15 residues. Trimming pared 2 bases from V and 1 base from J, leaving 12 bases between. Per the germline V gene, CDR1 is SGHRS and CDR2 is YFSETQ. The full variable domain, in which reference TRBV5-1 and TRBJ2-5 provide the parts outside the CDR3, is KAGVTQTPRYLIKTRGQQVTLSCSPISGHRSVSWYQQTPGQGLQFLFEYFSETQRNKGNFPGRFSGRQFSNSRSEMNVSTLELGDSALYLCASSLGPQTQETQYFGPGTRLLVL.

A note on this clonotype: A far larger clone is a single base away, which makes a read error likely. CDR3 DNA sequence: TGCGCCAGCAGTCCCGGGACAGGCCACAATGAGCAGTACTTC. It is translated as CASSPGTGHNEQYF. The gene calls are TRBV5-1 and TRBJ2-7; 8 nucleotides line up with TRBD1. The CDR3 is made up of 14 amino acids. V lost 5 bases, J lost 7 bases, and 11 bases stayed unmatched. Germline assignment: CDR1 SGHRS and CDR2 YFSETQ.

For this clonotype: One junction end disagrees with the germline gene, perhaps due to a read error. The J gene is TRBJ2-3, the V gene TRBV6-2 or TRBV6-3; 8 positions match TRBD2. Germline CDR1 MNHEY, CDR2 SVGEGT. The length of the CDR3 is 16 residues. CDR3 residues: CASSISGTLAGDTQYF. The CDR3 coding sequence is TGTGCCAGCAGTATTAGCGGGACCCTGGCGGGAGATACACAGTATTTT.

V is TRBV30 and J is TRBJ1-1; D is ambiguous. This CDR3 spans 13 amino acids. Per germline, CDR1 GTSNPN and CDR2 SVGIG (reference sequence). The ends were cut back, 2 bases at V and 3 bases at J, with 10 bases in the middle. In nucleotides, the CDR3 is TGTGCCTGGAGTCCTACACGGGACACTGAAGCTTTCTTT. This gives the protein CAWSPTRDTEAFF.

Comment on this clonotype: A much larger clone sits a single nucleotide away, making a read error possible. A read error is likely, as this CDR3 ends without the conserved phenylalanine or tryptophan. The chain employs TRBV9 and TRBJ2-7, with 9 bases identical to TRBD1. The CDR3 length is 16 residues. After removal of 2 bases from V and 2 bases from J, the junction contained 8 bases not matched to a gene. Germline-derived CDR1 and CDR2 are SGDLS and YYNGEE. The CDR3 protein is CASSVPRDRVPYEQYS. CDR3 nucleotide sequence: TGTGCCAGCAGCGTCCCCCGGGACAGGGTTCCCTACGAGCAGTACTCC.

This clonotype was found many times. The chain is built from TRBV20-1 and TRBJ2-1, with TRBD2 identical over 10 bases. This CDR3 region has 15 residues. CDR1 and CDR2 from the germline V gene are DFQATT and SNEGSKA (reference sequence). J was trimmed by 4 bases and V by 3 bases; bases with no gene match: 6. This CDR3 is CSASELAGYYNEQFF. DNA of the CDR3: TGCAGTGCTAGCGAACTAGCGGGATATTACAATGAGCAGTTCTTC.

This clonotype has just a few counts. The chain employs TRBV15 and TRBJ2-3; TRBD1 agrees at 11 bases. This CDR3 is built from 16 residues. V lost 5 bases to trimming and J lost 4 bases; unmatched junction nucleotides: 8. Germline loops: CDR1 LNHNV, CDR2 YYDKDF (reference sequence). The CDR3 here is CATSLRGTGGADTQYF. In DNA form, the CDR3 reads TGTGCCACCAGCTTAAGAGGGACAGGGGGAGCAGATACGCAGTATTTT.

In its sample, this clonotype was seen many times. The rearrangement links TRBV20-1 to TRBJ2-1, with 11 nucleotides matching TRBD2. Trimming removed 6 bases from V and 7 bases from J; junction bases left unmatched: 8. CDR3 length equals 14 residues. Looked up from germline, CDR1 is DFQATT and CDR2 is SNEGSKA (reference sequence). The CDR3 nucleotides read TGCAGTGCCCCACTAGCGGGAGTGAATAATGAGCAGTTCTTC. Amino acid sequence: CSAPLAGVNNEQFF.

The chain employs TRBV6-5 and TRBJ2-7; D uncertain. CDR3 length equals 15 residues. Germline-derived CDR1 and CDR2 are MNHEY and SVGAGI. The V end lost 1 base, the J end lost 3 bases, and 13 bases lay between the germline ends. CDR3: CASSYYYGPNYEQYF. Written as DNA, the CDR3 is TGTGCCAGCAGTTACTACTATGGCCCTAACTACGAGCAGTACTTC.

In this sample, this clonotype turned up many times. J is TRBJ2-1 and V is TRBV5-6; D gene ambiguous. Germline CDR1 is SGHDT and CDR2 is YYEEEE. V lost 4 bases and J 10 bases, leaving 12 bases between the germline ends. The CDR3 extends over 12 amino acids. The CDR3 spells CASSRLLSEQFF. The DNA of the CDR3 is TGTGCCAGCAGCCGATTGCTAAGCGAGCAGTTCTTC.

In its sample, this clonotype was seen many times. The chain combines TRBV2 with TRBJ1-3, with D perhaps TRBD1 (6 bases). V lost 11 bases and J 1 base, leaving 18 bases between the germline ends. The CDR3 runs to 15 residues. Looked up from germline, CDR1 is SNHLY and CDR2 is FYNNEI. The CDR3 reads CAGQQGGASGNTIYF. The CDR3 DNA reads TGTGCCGGACAACAGGGAGGTGCATCTGGAAACACCATATATTTT.

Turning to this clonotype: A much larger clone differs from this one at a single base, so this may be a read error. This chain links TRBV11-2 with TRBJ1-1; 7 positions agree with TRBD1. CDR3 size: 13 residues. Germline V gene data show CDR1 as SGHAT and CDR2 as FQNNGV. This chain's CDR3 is CAGSSTGLGEAFF. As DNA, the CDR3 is TGTGCCGGCAGCTCGACAGGGCTTGGTGAAGCTTTCTTT.

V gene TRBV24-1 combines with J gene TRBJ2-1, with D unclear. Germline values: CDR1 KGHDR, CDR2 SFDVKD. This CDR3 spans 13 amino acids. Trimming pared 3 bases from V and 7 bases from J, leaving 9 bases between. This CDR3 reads CATSDPRLNEQFF. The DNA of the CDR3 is TGTGCCACCAGTGATCCTCGTCTTAATGAGCAGTTCTTC.

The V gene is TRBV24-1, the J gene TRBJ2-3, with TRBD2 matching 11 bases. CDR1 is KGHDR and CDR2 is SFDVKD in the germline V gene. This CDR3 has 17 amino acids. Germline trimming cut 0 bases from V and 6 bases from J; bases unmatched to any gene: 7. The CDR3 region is CATSDLLAGGRIDTQYF. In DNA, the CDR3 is TGTGCCACCAGTGATTTGCTAGCGGGGGGTAGAATTGATACGCAGTATTTT.

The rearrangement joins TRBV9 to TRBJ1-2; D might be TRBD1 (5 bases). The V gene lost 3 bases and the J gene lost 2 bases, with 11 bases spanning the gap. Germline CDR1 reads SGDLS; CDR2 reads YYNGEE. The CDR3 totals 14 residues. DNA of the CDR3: TGTGCCAGCAGCGGAATGGCAGGGAACTATGGCTACACCTTC. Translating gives CASSGMAGNYGYTF.

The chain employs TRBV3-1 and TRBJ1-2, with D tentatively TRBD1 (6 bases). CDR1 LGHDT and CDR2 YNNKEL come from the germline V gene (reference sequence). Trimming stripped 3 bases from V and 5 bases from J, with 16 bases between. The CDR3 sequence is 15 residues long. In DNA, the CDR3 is TGTGCCAGCAGCCACCCCAGGGGCTATAAGTATGGCTACACCTTC. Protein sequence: CASSHPRGYKYGYTF.

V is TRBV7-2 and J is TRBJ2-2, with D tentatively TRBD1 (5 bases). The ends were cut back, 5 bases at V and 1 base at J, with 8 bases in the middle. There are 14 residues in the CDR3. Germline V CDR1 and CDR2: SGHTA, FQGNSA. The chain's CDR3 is CASSAQGNTGELFF. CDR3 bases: TGTGCCAGCAGCGCGCAGGGGAACACCGGGGAGCTGTTTTTT.

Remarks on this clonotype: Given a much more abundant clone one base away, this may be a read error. This chain's CDR3 is CASRPLFGPRTSGANVLTF. CDR3 coding DNA: TGTGCCAGCAGGCCCCTTTTCGGCCCAAGGACCTCTGGGGCCAACGTCCTGACTTTC. This rearrangement joins TRBV28 to TRBJ2-6; D remains unclear. CDR1 and CDR2 from the germline V gene are MDHEN and SYDVKM. With 6 bases removed from V and 0 bases from J, the gap between germline ends came to 21 bases. CDR3 length: 19 residues. The full variable domain, with the rest looked up from reference TRBV28 and TRBJ2-6, is DVKVTQSSRYLVKRTGEKVFLECVQDMDHENMFWYRQDPGLGLRLIYFSYDVKMKEKGDIPEGYSVSREKKERFSLILESASTNQTSMYLCASRPLFGPRTSGANVLTFGAGSRLTVL.

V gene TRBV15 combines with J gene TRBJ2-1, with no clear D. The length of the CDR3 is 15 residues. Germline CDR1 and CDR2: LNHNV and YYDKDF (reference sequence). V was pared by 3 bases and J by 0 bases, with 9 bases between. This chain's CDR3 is CATSSEWLSYNEQFF. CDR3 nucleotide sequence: TGTGCCACCAGCAGTGAATGGCTCTCCTACAATGAGCAGTTCTTC.

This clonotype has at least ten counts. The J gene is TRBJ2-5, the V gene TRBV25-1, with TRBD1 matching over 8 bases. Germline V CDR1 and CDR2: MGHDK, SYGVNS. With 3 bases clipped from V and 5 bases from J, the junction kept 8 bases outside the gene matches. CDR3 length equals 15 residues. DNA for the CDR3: TGTGCCAGCAGTGAGGGGTGGACAGGGAGGGAGACCCAGTACTTC. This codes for CASSEGWTGRETQYF.

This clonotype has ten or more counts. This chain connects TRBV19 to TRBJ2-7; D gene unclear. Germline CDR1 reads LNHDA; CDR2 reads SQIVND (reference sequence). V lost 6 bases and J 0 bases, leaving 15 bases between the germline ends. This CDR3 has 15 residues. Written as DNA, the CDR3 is TGTGCCAGTAGCCAGTCACGGGCAGGCTCCTACGAGCAGTACTTC. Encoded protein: CASSQSRAGSYEQYF.

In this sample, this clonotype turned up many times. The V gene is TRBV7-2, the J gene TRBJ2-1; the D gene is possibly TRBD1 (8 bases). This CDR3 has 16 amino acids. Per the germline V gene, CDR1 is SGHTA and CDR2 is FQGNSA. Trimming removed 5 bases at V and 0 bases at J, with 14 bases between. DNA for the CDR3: TGTGCCAGCAGCCCAGCGGGGACAGGCTCCTACAATGAGCAGTTCTTC. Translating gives CASSPAGTGSYNEQFF.

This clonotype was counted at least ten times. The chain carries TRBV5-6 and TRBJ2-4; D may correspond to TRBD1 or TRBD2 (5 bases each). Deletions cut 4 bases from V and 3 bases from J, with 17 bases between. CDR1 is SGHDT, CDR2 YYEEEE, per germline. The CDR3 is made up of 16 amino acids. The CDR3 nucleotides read TGTGCCAGCAGCAGAGGGGTGGTTAGGGGCAAAAACATTCAGTACTTC. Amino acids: CASSRGVVRGKNIQYF.

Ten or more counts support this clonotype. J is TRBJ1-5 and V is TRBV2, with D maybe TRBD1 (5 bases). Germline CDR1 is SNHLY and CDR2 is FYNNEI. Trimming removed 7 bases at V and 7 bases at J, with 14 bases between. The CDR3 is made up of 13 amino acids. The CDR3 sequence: CASTKTTAQPQHF. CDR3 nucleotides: TGTGCCAGCACCAAAACGACAGCGCAGCCCCAGCATTTT.

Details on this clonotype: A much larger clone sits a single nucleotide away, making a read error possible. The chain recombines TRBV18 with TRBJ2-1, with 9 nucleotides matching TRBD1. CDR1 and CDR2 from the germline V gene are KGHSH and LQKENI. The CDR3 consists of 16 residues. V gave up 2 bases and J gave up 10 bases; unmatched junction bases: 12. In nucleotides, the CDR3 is TGTGCCAGCTCACCAAGCCGGGACAGGGTGTCCTACGAGCAGTTCTTC. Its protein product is CASSPSRDRVSYEQFF.

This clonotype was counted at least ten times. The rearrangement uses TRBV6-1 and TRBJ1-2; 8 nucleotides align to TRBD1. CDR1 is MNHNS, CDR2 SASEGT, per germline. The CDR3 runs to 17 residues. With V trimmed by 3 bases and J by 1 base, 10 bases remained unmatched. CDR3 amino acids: CASSDVRTGPLNYGYTF. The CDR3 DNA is TGTGCCAGCAGTGATGTGCGGACAGGGCCCCTTAACTATGGCTACACCTTC.

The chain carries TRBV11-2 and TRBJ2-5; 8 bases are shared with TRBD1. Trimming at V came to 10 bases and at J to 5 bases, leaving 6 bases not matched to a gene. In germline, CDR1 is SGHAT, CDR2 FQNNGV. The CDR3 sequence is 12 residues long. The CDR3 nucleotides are TGTGCCACCGGACAGGGATGGGAGACCCAGTACTTC. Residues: CATGQGWETQYF.

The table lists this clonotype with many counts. The CDR3 nucleotides read TGTGCCAGCACCGAAAGAGGGGAAACCCCCTACGAGCAGTACTTC. It encodes CASTERGETPYEQYF. The chain joins TRBV6-1 to TRBJ2-7; D may correspond to TRBD1 or TRBD2 (5 bases each). The CDR3 runs to 15 residues. Trimming shortened V by 7 bases and J by 2 bases, and 18 bases separated the two germline ends. Looked up from germline, CDR1 is MNHNS and CDR2 is SASEGT.

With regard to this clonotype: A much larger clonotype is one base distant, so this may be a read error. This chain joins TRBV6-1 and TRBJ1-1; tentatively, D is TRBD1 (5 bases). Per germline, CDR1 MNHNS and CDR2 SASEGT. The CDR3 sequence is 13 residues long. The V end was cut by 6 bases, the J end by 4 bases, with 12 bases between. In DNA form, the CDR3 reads TGTGCCAGCAGAAGCCCGGGGGGCACTGAAGCTTTCTTT. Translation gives CASRSPGGTEAFF.